Listed below are T cell receptor beta chains from one sample, sequenced in a study of shared clonotypes between healthy human individuals. The protocol was immunoSEQ multiplex PCR, while the TCRdb copy is restricted to in-frame clones and leaves out a portion. The table has about 590,000 clones, around 95% seen once. Source material: naive CD8+ T cells sorted from blood. These receptors were obtained from a woman aged 25 to 39 in good health. The CDR3 runs from the conserved cysteine through the conserved F or W. The D gene is left open where the match is weak. The size entry is marked missing in some rows and otherwise reads once, few, many or a size class.

CDR3 length: 15; clone size: once; D gene: TRBD1; J gene: TRBJ2-7; V gene: TRBV28; CDR3 protein: CASSRGTPTWGEQYF; CDR3 DNA: TGTGCCAGCAGCAGGGGGACCCCGACCTGGGGCGAGCAGTACTTC
CDR3 length: 16; clone size: -; D gene: TRBD2; J gene: TRBJ2-7; V gene: TRBV4-1; CDR3 protein: CASSQASSGRSYEQYF; CDR3 DNA: TGCGCCAGCAGCCAAGCCTCTAGCGGGAGGAGCTACGAGCAGTACTTC
CDR3 length: 15; clone size: -; D gene: TRBD1; J gene: TRBJ2-2; V gene: TRBV29-1; CDR3 protein: CSVEDRDSHTGELFF; CDR3 DNA: TGCAGCGTTGAAGATAGGGACAGTCACACCGGGGAGCTGTTTTTT
CDR3 length: 15; clone size: -; D gene: -; J gene: TRBJ2-7; V gene: TRBV28; CDR3 protein: CASSTNPNTPVGQYF; CDR3 DNA: TGTGCCAGCAGTACTAACCCCAACACCCCTGTCGGGCAGTACTTC
CDR3 length: 16; clone size: -; D gene: -; J gene: TRBJ2-1; V gene: TRBV27; CDR3 protein: CASSLLAPQGYNEQFF; CDR3 DNA: TGTGCCAGCAGTTTACTAGCGCCTCAAGGGTACAATGAGCAGTTCTTC
CDR3 length: 17; clone size: once; D gene: TRBD2; J gene: TRBJ2-7; V gene: TRBV28; CDR3 protein: CASSSMSSGRTFDGQYF; CDR3 DNA: TGTGCCAGCAGTTCGATGAGTAGCGGGAGGACTTTCGACGGGCAGTACTTC
CDR3 length: 15; clone size: once; D gene: -; J gene: TRBJ1-2; V gene: TRBV28; CDR3 protein: CASSRSTSFFYGYTF; CDR3 DNA: TGTGCCAGCAGCCGCAGTACGAGTTTTTTCTATGGCTACACCTTC
CDR3 length: 12; clone size: -; D gene: -; J gene: TRBJ2-2; V gene: TRBV27; CDR3 protein: CASSFLSGELFF; CDR3 DNA: TGTGCCAGCAGTTTTTTATCCGGGGAGCTGTTTTTT
CDR3 length: 16; clone size: -; D gene: -; J gene: TRBJ1-1; V gene: TRBV4-1; CDR3 protein: CASSRRIGGVNTEAFF; CDR3 DNA: TGCGCCAGCAGCCGTCGTATAGGGGGGGTGAACACTGAAGCTTTCTTT
CDR3 length: 13; clone size: -; D gene: TRBD1; J gene: TRBJ1-1; V gene: TRBV7-8; CDR3 protein: CASSLVTGDEAFF; CDR3 DNA: TGTGCCAGCAGCTTAGTAACAGGGGACGAAGCTTTCTTT
CDR3 length: 16; clone size: -; D gene: TRBD2; J gene: TRBJ2-7; V gene: TRBV18; CDR3 protein: CASSPSVSGSLYEQYF; CDR3 DNA: TGTGCCAGCTCACCATCGGTCAGCGGGAGTCTCTACGAGCAGTACTTC
CDR3 length: 16; clone size: -; D gene: -; J gene: TRBJ2-5; V gene: TRBV27; CDR3 protein: CASAPSGGEVQETQYF; CDR3 DNA: TGTGCCAGCGCGCCATCAGGGGGGGAGGTTCAAGAGACCCAGTACTTC
CDR3 length: 17; clone size: -; D gene: TRBD2; J gene: TRBJ2-1; V gene: TRBV7-9; CDR3 protein: CASSPRTGTSGKAEQFF; CDR3 DNA: TGTGCCAGCAGCCCAAGGACCGGGACTAGCGGGAAGGCTGAGCAGTTCTTC
CDR3 length: 17; clone size: few; D gene: TRBD1; J gene: TRBJ1-1; V gene: TRBV4-2; CDR3 protein: CASSLHLAGGISTEAFF; CDR3 DNA: TGTGCCAGCAGCCTACACCTTGCAGGGGGCATCAGCACTGAAGCTTTCTTT
CDR3 length: 14; clone size: once; D gene: TRBD1; J gene: TRBJ1-2; V gene: TRBV6-5; CDR3 protein: CASSYYDRGYGYTF; CDR3 DNA: TGTGCCAGCAGTTATTACGACAGGGGGTATGGCTACACCTTC
CDR3 length: 14; clone size: -; D gene: -; J gene: TRBJ2-7; V gene: TRBV28; CDR3 protein: CASSYYGVPGEQYF; CDR3 DNA: TGTGCCAGCAGTTATTACGGGGTCCCGGGCGAGCAGTACTTC
CDR3 length: 17; clone size: -; D gene: -; J gene: TRBJ2-7; V gene: TRBV11-2; CDR3 protein: CASSLPPRLSSYVEQYF; CDR3 DNA: TGTGCCAGCAGCTTACCCCCTCGACTCTCCTCCTATGTCGAGCAGTACTTC
CDR3 length: 11; clone size: -; D gene: -; J gene: TRBJ2-7; V gene: TRBV27; CDR3 protein: CASSSTYEQYF; CDR3 DNA: TGTGCCAGCAGTTCCACATACGAGCAGTACTTC
CDR3 length: 13; clone size: -; D gene: TRBD1; J gene: TRBJ1-1; V gene: TRBV29-1; CDR3 protein: CSARQGIDTEAFF; CDR3 DNA: TGCAGCGCCCGACAGGGGATCGACACTGAAGCTTTCTTT
CDR3 length: 16; clone size: -; D gene: -; J gene: TRBJ1-1; V gene: TRBV27; CDR3 protein: CASSTSSGEVGTEAFF; CDR3 DNA: TGTGCCAGCAGTACATCTTCAGGGGAAGTGGGCACTGAAGCTTTCTTT
CDR3 length: 16; clone size: -; D gene: -; J gene: TRBJ2-7; V gene: TRBV19; CDR3 protein: CASSIDLVTDSYEQYF; CDR3 DNA: TGTGCCAGTAGTATAGATCTGGTCACCGACTCCTACGAGCAGTACTTC
CDR3 length: 14; clone size: -; D gene: TRBD1; J gene: TRBJ1-1; V gene: TRBV28; CDR3 protein: CASSPENRGAEAFF; CDR3 DNA: TGTGCCAGCAGCCCAGAAAACAGGGGCGCTGAAGCTTTCTTT
CDR3 length: 16; clone size: -; D gene: TRBD2; J gene: TRBJ2-1; V gene: TRBV7-2; CDR3 protein: CASSSLAGGAYNEQFF; CDR3 DNA: TGTGCCAGCAGCTCCTTAGCGGGAGGGGCGTACAATGAGCAGTTCTTC
CDR3 length: 14; clone size: -; D gene: TRBD2; J gene: TRBJ2-2; V gene: TRBV27; CDR3 protein: CASRLAGAPGELFF; CDR3 DNA: TGTGCCAGTCGGTTAGCGGGGGCCCCCGGGGAGCTGTTTTTT
CDR3 length: 20; clone size: -; D gene: -; J gene: TRBJ2-3; V gene: TRBV5-1; CDR3 protein: CASSLASTALAGPGRDTQYF; CDR3 DNA: TGCGCCAGCAGCTTGGCAAGTACAGCTCTGGCGGGACCCGGTCGAGATACGCAGTATTTT
CDR3 length: 18; clone size: -; D gene: TRBD1; J gene: TRBJ2-6; V gene: TRBV27; CDR3 protein: CASSLRDRGRAGANVLTF; CDR3 DNA: TGTGCCAGCAGTTTAAGGGACAGGGGAAGGGCTGGGGCCAACGTCCTGACTTTC
CDR3 length: 15; clone size: -; D gene: -; J gene: TRBJ2-3; V gene: TRBV7-8; CDR3 protein: CASTLGGPGLDTQYF; CDR3 DNA: TGTGCCAGCACCCTAGGGGGGCCCGGGTTAGATACGCAGTATTTT
CDR3 length: 17; clone size: -; D gene: TRBD2; J gene: TRBJ2-7; V gene: TRBV7-9; CDR3 protein: CASVGLAGVGGDYEQYF; CDR3 DNA: TGTGCCAGCGTGGGGCTAGCGGGAGTAGGAGGGGACTACGAGCAGTACTTC
CDR3 length: 15; clone size: once; D gene: TRBD2; J gene: TRBJ2-1; V gene: TRBV13; CDR3 protein: CASSPVGRSNNEQFF; CDR3 DNA: TGTGCCAGCAGCCCTGTCGGGAGGTCCAACAATGAGCAGTTCTTC
CDR3 length: 14; clone size: -; D gene: TRBD1; J gene: TRBJ1-1; V gene: TRBV27; CDR3 protein: CASSLGEGATEAFF; CDR3 DNA: TGTGCCAGCAGTTTAGGGGAGGGGGCGACTGAAGCTTTCTTT
CDR3 length: 14; clone size: -; D gene: TRBD2; J gene: TRBJ2-2; V gene: TRBV19; CDR3 protein: CASSIWPGGGELFF; CDR3 DNA: TGTGCCAGTAGTATCTGGCCGGGGGGCGGGGAGCTGTTTTTT
CDR3 length: 13; clone size: few; D gene: -; J gene: TRBJ1-5; V gene: TRBV9; CDR3 protein: CASSVSTAQPQHF; CDR3 DNA: TGTGCCAGCAGCGTGTCGACAGCTCAGCCCCAGCATTTT
CDR3 length: 13; clone size: -; D gene: -; J gene: TRBJ2-7; V gene: TRBV1; CDR3 protein: CTSSPPRAYEQYF; CDR3 DNA: TGCACCAGCAGCCCACCTAGAGCCTACGAGCAGTACTTC
CDR3 length: 13; clone size: -; D gene: -; J gene: TRBJ2-1; V gene: TRBV7-9; CDR3 protein: CASSTDTESEQFF; CDR3 DNA: TGTGCCAGCAGCACAGATACAGAAAGCGAGCAGTTCTTC
CDR3 length: 14; clone size: -; D gene: TRBD1; J gene: TRBJ2-5; V gene: TRBV27; CDR3 protein: CASSLTGILETQYF; CDR3 DNA: TGTGCCAGCAGTCTGACAGGGATCCTAGAGACCCAGTACTTC
CDR3 length: 14; clone size: -; D gene: -; J gene: TRBJ2-1; V gene: TRBV19; CDR3 protein: CASSIYPGSYEQFF; CDR3 DNA: TGTGCCAGTAGTATATATCCGGGCTCCTATGAGCAGTTCTTC
CDR3 length: 15; clone size: -; D gene: -; J gene: TRBJ2-2; V gene: TRBV9; CDR3 protein: CASSVDGGNTGELFF; CDR3 DNA: TGTGCCAGCAGCGTAGACGGGGGAAACACCGGGGAGCTGTTTTTT
CDR3 length: 13; clone size: -; D gene: -; J gene: TRBJ2-1; V gene: TRBV29-1; CDR3 protein: CSLGGDSYNEQFF; CDR3 DNA: TGCAGCCTCGGCGGGGACTCATACAATGAGCAGTTCTTC
CDR3 length: 15; clone size: -; D gene: -; J gene: TRBJ2-7; V gene: TRBV28; CDR3 protein: CASRIYTGPSYEQYF; CDR3 DNA: TGTGCCAGCAGGATCTATACGGGCCCCTCCTACGAGCAGTACTTC
CDR3 length: 14; clone size: -; D gene: -; J gene: TRBJ1-3; V gene: TRBV6-5; CDR3 protein: CASSGGNSGNTIYF; CDR3 DNA: TGTGCCAGCAGCGGAGGGAACTCTGGAAACACCATATATTTT
CDR3 length: 14; clone size: -; D gene: -; J gene: TRBJ2-7; V gene: TRBV4-1; CDR3 protein: CASSQGGSSYEQYF; CDR3 DNA: TGCGCCAGCAGCCAAGGGGGAAGCTCCTACGAGCAGTACTTC
CDR3 length: 16; clone size: -; D gene: -; J gene: TRBJ1-5; V gene: TRBV21-1; CDR3 protein: CASTSGTQIENQPQHF; CDR3 DNA: TGTGCCAGCACTTCCGGGACACAGATCGAGAACCAGCCCCAGCATTTT
CDR3 length: 15; clone size: -; D gene: TRBD2; J gene: TRBJ2-7; V gene: TRBV2; CDR3 protein: CASSEFLAGVGEQYF; CDR3 DNA: TGTGCCAGCAGTGAATTTTTAGCGGGAGTCGGCGAGCAGTACTTC